Presented here are 25 T cell receptor beta chains from one specimen sequenced in a study of blood T cell repertoires in COVID-19 (dated by TCRdb to 2018 to 2021). Library creation used the immunoSEQ multiplex PCR assay. TCRdb took this table from immuneACCESS and kept in-frame rearrangements with V and J called. Such tables lack part of the clones; where checked against another copy, unresolved V genes explain under half of the gap, and the rest is unexplained. The sample table shows nearly 45,000 clones, and approximately 80% are seen once. Of the sample, around 15% falls within the top ten clones. Sequenced material: peripheral blood. These receptor sequences come from a human donor in a cohort sampled during active COVID-19.

The chain employs TRBV4-1 and TRBJ2-5, with TRBD2 as a possible D gene (5 bases). V shed 2 bases and J shed 3 bases, with 19 bases lying between them. CDR3 length: 17 residues. CDR1 and CDR2 (germline): MGHRA, YSYEKL. The CDR3 DNA follows: TGCGCCAGCAGCCAAACTGCCTCAGGACTGGACGAAGAGACCCAGTACTTC. Amino acids: CASSQTASGLDEETQYF.

The V call is TRBV5-1, the J call TRBJ2-7; a weak D match, TRBD2 (6 bases). The CDR3 length is 14 residues. V gave up 3 bases and J gave up 4 bases, with 14 bases separating them. Germline CDR1 SGHRS, CDR2 YFSETQ. In nucleotides, the CDR3 is TGCGCCAGCAGCTCCCAGACTAGAGGGTACGAGCAGTACTTC. Its protein product is CASSSQTRGYEQYF.

The chain couples TRBV6-5 to TRBJ2-5; possible D gene TRBD2, 5 bases. V gave up 2 bases and J gave up 4 bases, with 17 bases separating them. Germline V gene sequence: CDR1 MNHEY, CDR2 SVGAGI. The CDR3 length is 16 residues. The CDR3 region has the DNA TGTGCCAGCAGTTACGAAGGAAGGCGGGTACGAGAGACCCAGTACTTC. Translation gives CASSYEGRRVRETQYF.

DNA for the CDR3: TGTGCCAGCAGTTTTGAGGGGGCTGGCAATCAGCCCCAGCATTTT. Its protein is CASSFEGAGNQPQHF. The chain employs TRBV27 and TRBJ1-5; TRBD1 matches 7 bases. V was clipped by 3 bases and J by 2 bases; unmatched bases: 4. The V gene's germline CDR1 is MNHEY and CDR2 SMNVEV (reference sequence). There are 15 residues in the CDR3.

This sequence joins TRBV18 and TRBJ2-2, with D perhaps TRBD1 (6 bases). CDR1 is KGHSH, CDR2 LQKENI, per germline. V was trimmed by 5 bases and J by 2 bases, leaving 18 bases between them. The CDR3 is made up of 17 amino acids. The CDR3 nucleotides read TGTGCCAGCTCATCCTATCCAGGGGAATTTAACACCGGGGAGCTGTTTTTT. It translates to CASSSYPGEFNTGELFF.

This clone was counted a few times. This chain links TRBV24-1 with TRBJ1-1, with TRBD1 matching 7 bases. This CDR3 comprises 14 residues. With V trimmed by 4 bases and J by 1 base, 2 bases remained unmatched. Germline CDR1 KGHDR, CDR2 SFDVKD. CDR3 in DNA: TGTGCCACCAGTGACCGGGACAGGAACACTGAAGCTTTCTTT. This gives the protein CATSDRDRNTEAFF.

The chain has TRBV11-2 and TRBJ2-1; 9 nucleotides agree with TRBD2. CDR1 SGHAT and CDR2 FQNNGV come from the germline V gene. CDR3 length: 16 amino acids. The J segment lost 3 bases and the V segment lost 5 bases, leaving 8 bases of the junction unmatched. The CDR3 here is CASSMSSGDYYNEQFF. In DNA form, the CDR3 reads TGTGCCAGCAGCATGTCTAGCGGGGATTACTACAATGAGCAGTTCTTC.

J is TRBJ2-5 and V is TRBV4-1; the match to TRBD1 covers 7 bases. The CDR3 is 16 residues long. V trimming: 2 bases; J trimming: 3 bases; junction bases outside the gene matches: 9. Per germline, CDR1 MGHRA and CDR2 YSYEKL. The CDR3 DNA is TGCGCCAGCAGCCAACCGGACAGGCCTGGGAAAGAGACCCAGTACTTC. Encoded protein: CASSQPDRPGKETQYF.

The chain carries TRBV5-1 and TRBJ1-4; D perhaps matches TRBD1 (6 bases). The CDR3 spans 15 residues. V was trimmed by 5 bases and J by 7 bases, leaving 18 bases between them. Germline V gene sequence: CDR1 SGHRS, CDR2 YFSETQ. The CDR3, as DNA: TGCGCCAGCAGTCGCGCCGGGACATTCTCTGAAAAACTGTTTTTT. Protein sequence: CASSRAGTFSEKLFF.

The chain recombines TRBV15 with TRBJ2-5; D might be TRBD1 (6 bases). Between the trimmed V and J ends, which lost 4 bases and 5 bases, there was a span of 17 bases. The CDR3 is 15 amino acids. The germline V gene encodes CDR1 LNHNV and CDR2 YYDKDF (reference sequence). This chain's CDR3 is CATSTIQGMGETQYF. CDR3 coding DNA: TGTGCCACCAGCACAATTCAGGGGATGGGGGAGACCCAGTACTTC.

This chain joins TRBV27 and TRBJ1-2, with unresolved D. Trimming took 3 bases from V and 2 from J, leaving 10 bases between them. Germline CDR1 and CDR2: MNHEY and SMNVEV (reference sequence). This CDR3 is 14 amino acids long. The CDR3 region has the DNA TGTGCCAGCAGTTTTAAAAGCACCAACTATGGCTACACCTTC. This gives the protein CASSFKSTNYGYTF.

With respect to this clone: The junction shows a germline mismatch at one end, possibly a read error. DNA for the CDR3: TGTGCCAGCAGGGAAGGGACAGGAGCCAACCCTGAAGCTTTCTTT. It specifies CASREGTGANPEAFF. The chain recombines TRBV6-1 with TRBJ1-1; 8 bases agree with TRBD1. The CDR3 is made up of 15 amino acids. From germline, CDR1 is MNHNS and CDR2 SASEGT.

The chain joins TRBV18 to TRBJ2-7; 8 bases fit TRBD1. J gave up 3 bases and V 3 bases, and 4 bases lay outside the gene matches. CDR1 is KGHSH, CDR2 LQKENI, per germline. CDR3 length: 14 residues. The CDR3 nucleotides are TGTGCCAGCTCACCCGACAGGGGAAGCTACGAGCAGTACTTC. Translating gives CASSPDRGSYEQYF.

The chain carries TRBV10-2 and TRBJ2-3; 11 nucleotides agree with TRBD2. CDR1 is WSHSY and CDR2 is SAAADI in the germline V gene. The CDR3 consists of 14 residues. After removal of 8 bases from V and 4 bases from J, the junction contained 5 bases not matched to a gene. DNA for the CDR3: TGCGCCAGCGCGGGACTAGCGGCCTCAGATACGCAGTATTTT. It is translated as CASAGLAASDTQYF.

The chain recombines TRBV18 with TRBJ2-4; 13 bases fit TRBD2. Germline CDR1 reads KGHSH; CDR2 reads LQKENI. The V gene end was trimmed by 4 bases and the J gene end by 7 bases; junction bases not matched to a gene: 4. This CDR3 comprises 15 residues. This CDR3 is CASSQTSGRGNIQYF. In DNA, the CDR3 is TGTGCCAGCTCACAAACTAGCGGGAGGGGGAACATTCAGTACTTC.

This chain joins TRBV27 and TRBJ2-3; 8 bases map to TRBD1. Germline V gene data show CDR1 as MNHEY and CDR2 as SMNVEV (reference sequence). This CDR3 has 14 residues. The V segment lost 8 bases and the J segment 4 bases; nucleotides outside the gene matches: 8. The CDR3 DNA is TGTGCCAGCGGCGGACAGGGAAACGCAGATACGCAGTATTTT. This translates into CASGGQGNADTQYF.

Only a few counts were recorded for this clone. The chain employs TRBV6-5 and TRBJ2-3; TRBD2 agrees at 8 bases. Losses at the gene ends were 7 bases for V and 5 bases for J; bases not matched to a gene: 8. Germline CDR1 MNHEY, CDR2 SVGAGI. The CDR3 length is 14 residues. The DNA of the CDR3 is TGTGCCAGCATTAGAGCGGGGGAGGGAGATACGCAGTATTTT. Protein product: CASIRAGEGDTQYF.

The chain recombines TRBV7-2 with TRBJ1-2; D is uncertain. The CDR3 spans 13 residues. The V end was cut by 2 bases, the J end by 7 bases, with 11 bases between. CDR1 SGHTA and CDR2 FQGNSA come from the germline V gene. CDR3 sequence: CASSLTGFGGYTF. CDR3 DNA: TGTGCCAGCAGCTTAACGGGGTTTGGTGGCTACACCTTC.

This chain joins TRBV5-4 and TRBJ2-1; D not certain. V was shortened by 1 base and J by 8 bases, with 4 bases between the two germline ends. Germline V gene sequence: CDR1 SGHNT, CDR2 YYREEE (reference sequence). The CDR3 sequence is 11 residues long. CDR3 loop: CASSLTDEQFF. The CDR3 nucleotides read TGTGCCAGCAGCTTGACGGATGAGCAGTTCTTC.

The rearrangement uses TRBV6-5 and TRBJ1-1, with 9 bases matching TRBD1. V trimming: 6 bases; J trimming: 11 bases; junction bases outside the gene matches: 10. The CDR3 covers 13 residues. Per germline, CDR1 MNHEY and CDR2 SVGAGI. The CDR3 coding sequence is TGTGCCAGCAGGGTACAGGGGGCGGGTAGGGCTTTCTTT. It translates to CASRVQGAGRAFF.

The chain employs TRBV6-1 and TRBJ1-5; D is ambiguous. The CDR3 is 15 amino acids. Germline CDR1 reads MNHNS; CDR2 reads SASEGT. V lost 3 bases to trimming and J lost 2 bases, with 11 bases between them. For the CDR3, the DNA is TGTGCCAGCAGTGATCAGGCAGCGGGCAATCAGCCCCAGCATTTT. Its translation: CASSDQAAGNQPQHF.

This chain uses TRBV5-1 with TRBJ1-2; 9 bases line up with TRBD1. Trimming took 4 bases from V and 8 from J; bases not matched to a gene: 3. The length of the CDR3 is 12 residues. The V gene's germline CDR1 is SGHRS and CDR2 YFSETQ. The CDR3 DNA reads TGCGCCAGCAGCCCGGACAGGGGAGGCTACACCTTC. Its protein product is CASSPDRGGYTF.

The chain employs TRBV5-4 and TRBJ2-2; 12 nucleotides line up with TRBD1. Germline V gives CDR1 SGHNT, CDR2 YYREEE (reference sequence). The CDR3 covers 16 residues. V lost 4 bases to trimming and J lost 4 bases; unmatched junction nucleotides: 5. CDR3 bases: TGTGCCAGCAGCGACGGGACAGGGGGCGGCACCGGGGAGCTGTTTTTT. Its protein is CASSDGTGGGTGELFF.

The rearrangement uses TRBV2 and TRBJ1-2, with TRBD1 matching over 8 bases. Germline V gene sequence: CDR1 SNHLY, CDR2 FYNNEI. With 6 bases clipped from V and 4 bases from J, the junction kept 10 bases outside the gene matches. The CDR3 is 15 amino acids. The CDR3 sequence: CASRGKDRALYGYTF. The CDR3 bases are TGTGCCAGCAGAGGAAAGGACAGGGCCCTCTATGGCTACACCTTC.

This rearrangement joins TRBV20-1 to TRBJ1-2; TRBD1 might be the D (6 bases). Germline V gene lookup returns CDR1 DFQATT and CDR2 SNEGSKA (reference sequence). V lost 3 bases, J lost 7 bases, and 15 bases lay in between. The CDR3 is 13 amino acids. CDR3 nucleotides: TGCAGTGCTAGTAGGGGGGGGCTACGTGGCTACACCTTC. This gives the protein CSASRGGLRGYTF.